This T cell receptor (beta chain) was captured by sequencing in a study of Ad26.COV2.S vaccination and SARS-CoV-2 variants. As for the study in general: As a participant in COV1001, the donor was in the Ad26.COV2.S trial arm.

The treatment denotes: about 20 received Ad26.COV2.S at low or high dose, single or two shots; roughly 5 received placebo; per-sample allocation not given. Sampling was done on day 63 after the first vaccine or placebo injection. Sequencing was performed with immunoSEQ multiplex PCR; in TCRdb, only in-frame clones are kept and a portion is missing. The sample holds 400,000 or so clones, approximately 90% seen once. Source: peripheral blood, taken in a trial of Ad26.COV2.S vaccine versus placebo. The source is a person aged 18 to 65 who received the Ad26.COV2.S COVID-19 vaccine or a placebo.

CDR3 in amino acids: CATSGKQGYEQFF. CDR3 bases: TGTGCCACCAGCGGAAAACAGGGCTATGAGCAGTTCTTC. This rearrangement joins TRBV15 to TRBJ2-1, with D perhaps TRBD1 (6 bases). This CDR3 is 13 amino acids long. Deletions cut 5 bases from V and 8 bases from J, with 13 bases between. Germline V gene sequence: CDR1 LNHNV, CDR2 YYDKDF (reference sequence).